This is a list of T cell receptor beta chains from one sample in a study of cytomegalovirus exposure and HLA in healthy donors. Measured with immunoSEQ multiplex PCR; TCRdb has only the in-frame clones, and not every one. The sample includes 210,000 or so clones, around 88% of them seen just once. Sequences were obtained from PBMCs. The receptors here all came from a woman aged 18-35 years in good health and CMV-seronegative. CDR3s leave out the opening cysteine and the closing phenylalanine or tryptophan. The order of the fields is CDR3 protein, V gene, J gene.

CDR3aa: AWSVLRQGGRAGSYEQY
v_gene: TRBV30
j_gene: TRBJ2-7

CDR3aa: ASSPGTSVAYEQY
v_gene: TRBV28
j_gene: TRBJ2-7

CDR3aa: ASCGVGRRRPNTEAF
v_gene: TRBV2
j_gene: TRBJ1-1

CDR3aa: ASSYSKNPNNEQF
v_gene: TRBV6-5
j_gene: TRBJ2-1

CDR3aa: ASSPRTAAQDTIY
v_gene: TRBV28
j_gene: TRBJ1-3

CDR3aa: ATRQNRRQPQH
v_gene: TRBV28
j_gene: TRBJ1-5

CDR3aa: ASSLSGRSGELF
v_gene: TRBV5-4
j_gene: TRBJ2-2

CDR3aa: ASRQRLAEEVYEQY
v_gene: TRBV7-8
j_gene: TRBJ2-7

CDR3aa: ASSLATSGAQETQY
v_gene: TRBV5-1
j_gene: TRBJ2-5

CDR3aa: ASSLGGAGSNQPQH
v_gene: TRBV5-4
j_gene: TRBJ1-5

CDR3aa: ASSQRDRVEEKLF
v_gene: TRBV28
j_gene: TRBJ1-4

CDR3aa: ASSLGGQGNYGYT
v_gene: TRBV28
j_gene: TRBJ1-2

CDR3aa: ASSVDPRGGSEAF
v_gene: TRBV9
j_gene: TRBJ1-1

CDR3aa: ASSPQTSGNTGELF
v_gene: TRBV4-2
j_gene: TRBJ2-2

CDR3aa: ASRRPGQGALGREKLF
v_gene: TRBV10-1
j_gene: TRBJ1-4

CDR3aa: ASSYSAGLATYEQY
v_gene: TRBV6-5
j_gene: TRBJ2-7

CDR3aa: ASSLALENEQF
v_gene: TRBV7-9
j_gene: TRBJ2-1

CDR3aa: ASSSGLANEQF
v_gene: TRBV18
j_gene: TRBJ2-1

CDR3aa: ASSLGRGTSTDTQY
v_gene: TRBV7-9
j_gene: TRBJ2-3

CDR3aa: ASSERGQGVAKNIQY
v_gene: TRBV2
j_gene: TRBJ2-4

CDR3aa: ASSSGGASNQPQH
v_gene: TRBV28
j_gene: TRBJ1-5

CDR3aa: ASRTLAATNYEQY
v_gene: TRBV28
j_gene: TRBJ2-7

CDR3aa: AITDGQGSYEQY
v_gene: TRBV10-3
j_gene: TRBJ2-7

CDR3aa: ASSLVSDYPSYNEQF
v_gene: TRBV7-9
j_gene: TRBJ2-1

CDR3aa: ASSTTETTQETQY
v_gene: TRBV5-6
j_gene: TRBJ2-5

CDR3aa: ASTFPTSGGYNEQF
v_gene: TRBV7-2
j_gene: TRBJ2-1

CDR3aa: AWSPTIDTQY
v_gene: TRBV30
j_gene: TRBJ2-3

CDR3aa: ASSLGRDTQY
v_gene: TRBV7-8
j_gene: TRBJ2-3

CDR3aa: ASSSNRQGRTEAF
v_gene: TRBV11-2
j_gene: TRBJ1-1

CDR3aa: ASSSENSYEQY
v_gene: TRBV5-6
j_gene: TRBJ2-7

CDR3aa: ASSLEGTSGIETQY
v_gene: TRBV5-4
j_gene: TRBJ2-5

CDR3aa: ASSSDGVWTDTQY
v_gene: TRBV27
j_gene: TRBJ2-3

CDR3aa: SVQTGGNQPQH
v_gene: TRBV29-1
j_gene: TRBJ1-5

CDR3aa: ASSYGLAGTDTQY
v_gene: TRBV6-5
j_gene: TRBJ2-3

CDR3aa: SADRGIEAF
v_gene: TRBV20-1
j_gene: TRBJ1-1

CDR3aa: ASSQPRQGGRGYT
v_gene: TRBV4-1
j_gene: TRBJ1-2

CDR3aa: ASSVSGTGINIQY
v_gene: TRBV9
j_gene: TRBJ2-4

CDR3aa: ASSGGKGNQPQH
v_gene: TRBV25-1
j_gene: TRBJ1-5

CDR3aa: ASASGSRNEQF
v_gene: TRBV2
j_gene: TRBJ2-1

CDR3aa: ASSSLADRTQY
v_gene: TRBV5-1
j_gene: TRBJ2-3

CDR3aa: ASSQDSPLAGGAYEQY
v_gene: TRBV4-3
j_gene: TRBJ2-7